This T cell receptor beta chain comes out of a study of T cells in Graves' hyperthyroidism and ophthalmopathy. General study results and limits: Most thyroid clonotypes with frequency above 0.001 were detected in blood. Progression to ophthalmopathy was predicted a median of roughly 6.6 months early.

Trimming pared 5 bases from V and 7 bases from J, leaving 14 bases between. CDR1 and CDR2 (germline): MNHEY, SVGAGI. This CDR3 is 13 amino acids long. Comments on this clonotype: The antigen remains unidentified.

With a duration under 2 months, the hyperthyroidism was newly diagnosed in patients aged 18 to 65. Amplified TCR beta CDR3 regions came from RNA transcripts. The HTBI primer set was used in a first-round RT-PCR of the TCR CDR3. One entry per CDR3 protein results from TCRdb running MiXCR on the multiplex PCR reads. Among under 700,000 distinct CDR3 sequences listed, 46% were seen once. The sample was peripheral blood or thyroid tissue (not recorded which). This TCR was recovered from a woman between 18 and 30 years old with Graves' hyperthyroidism. V usage is TRBV6-5 and J usage is TRBJ2-5; possibly TRBD1 or TRBD2 for D (5 bases each). The CDR3 region is CASSARRGRTQYF. The CDR3 region has the DNA TGTGCCAGCAGTGCTAGACGGGGCAGGACCCAGTACTTC.